This TCR beta chain derives from a study of T cell responses to AZD1222 COVID-19 vaccine. Assay used: immunoSEQ multiplex PCR; TCRdb lists only in-frame clones, some missing. This table has 93,000 or so clones, 75% to 95% appearing once. Remarks on this clone: Its antigen is undetermined.

Study-wide results and limits: The donor cohort was predominantly white British with a female majority, and clonal diversity may have been underestimated. Reportedly, nearly half of unique spike TCRs recognized epitopes outside B.1.351/B.1.1.7 mutations.

This receptor was taken from an adult in good health. Sequences were derived from peripheral blood, sampled on day 0 of AZD1222 vaccination.

CDR3 DNA sequence: TGCGCCAGCAGCCAAGATCGGGGGACTAGGAATGAGCAGTTCTTC. It is translated as CASSQDRGTRNEQFF. The chain employs TRBV4-1 and TRBJ2-1, with 8 bases that match TRBD2. The germline V gene has CDR1 MGHRA and CDR2 YSYEKL. Trimming cost V 0 bases and J 7 bases; bases outside gene matches: 5. There are 15 residues in the CDR3.